The following is a TCR beta chain sequence with its context. Its antigen is still unknown. The CDR3 is 14 residues long. CDR1 and CDR2 from the germline V gene are MDHEN and SYDVKM. Trimming removed 5 bases from V and 4 bases from J; junction bases left unmatched: 7. This entry is derived from a study of identical twins. General study points: Diverse VJ usage suggested most zero-insertion clonotypes were not invariant T cells. Out-of-frame alpha sequences shared by twins were enriched for low generation probability.

One entry per CDR3 protein results from TCRdb running MiXCR on the 5' RACE reads. This table has hundreds of thousands of distinct CDR3 sequences, approximately 13% appearing once. In addition, the sample was reused for a study of yellow fever vaccine responses in identical twins.

This receptor was taken from a young woman in good health. The chain couples TRBV28 to TRBJ1-2, with TRBD1 matching 7 bases. Sequences were obtained from PBMCs. CDR3 in DNA: TGTGCCAGCAGTATACCGGACAGGAGCTATGGCTACACCTTC. Its translation: CASSIPDRSYGYTF.